This TCR beta chain emerged from a study of cytomegalovirus exposure and HLA in healthy donors. Study context: Early on, a data release was issued that held 80 million to 90 million unique TCRs from HLA-typed donors.

Of note for this clone: Its antigen is not identified.

Germline loops: CDR1 SGHTA, CDR2 FQGNSA. V gave up 3 bases and J gave up 9 bases; unmatched junction bases: 12. The CDR3 loop spans 18 amino acids. Overall study results and limits: Across donors, most TCRs were seen rarely, yet some public ones were widespread. A later analysis appeared to link common viral pathogens to several of the most significant clusters.

13 Jbeta primers and 60 Vbeta primers were used for the PCR. The method was immunoSEQ multiplex PCR; TCRdb's version includes in-frame clones alone and lacks a portion of them. In all, the sample yields some 150,000 clones. At collection, donors were nominally healthy, but unrecorded immune exposures were probable. V is TRBV7-2 and J is TRBJ2-1; 15 nucleotides line up with TRBD2. Sequencing was done on a sample of PBMCs. The clonotype was recovered from a woman aged 18-29 years in good health and CMV-seronegative. CDR3 region: CASSFSKPGTSGRFEQFF. The CDR3 DNA follows: TGTGCCAGCAGCTTTTCCAAACCCGGGACTAGCGGGAGGTTTGAGCAGTTCTTC.